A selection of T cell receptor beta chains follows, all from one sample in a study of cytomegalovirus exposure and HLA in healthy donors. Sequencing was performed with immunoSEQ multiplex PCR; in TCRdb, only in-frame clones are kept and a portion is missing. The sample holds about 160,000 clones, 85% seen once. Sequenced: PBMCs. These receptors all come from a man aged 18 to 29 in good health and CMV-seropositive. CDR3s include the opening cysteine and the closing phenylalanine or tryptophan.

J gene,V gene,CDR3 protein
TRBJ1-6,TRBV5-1,CASSSSDRVESPLHF
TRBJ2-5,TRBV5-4,CASSLESRWETQYF
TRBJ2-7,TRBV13,CASSLGVGPWDEQYF
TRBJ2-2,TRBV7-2,CASNLLGQITGELFF
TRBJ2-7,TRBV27,CASSLSPAYEQYF
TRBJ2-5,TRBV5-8,CASSPGTAKETQYF
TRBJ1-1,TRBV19,CASSIGVSSAFF
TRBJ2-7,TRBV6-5,CASTMTGTGEQYF
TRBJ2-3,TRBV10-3,CAINNPGGTDTQYF
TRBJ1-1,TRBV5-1,CASSSTGHLNTEAFF
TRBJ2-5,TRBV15,CATSRARAGGARETQYF
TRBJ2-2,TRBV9,CASATPGRGPSSGELFF
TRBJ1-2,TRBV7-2,CASTPPVTGGRFYGYTF
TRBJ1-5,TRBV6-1,CASSEVLGQGGNQPQHF
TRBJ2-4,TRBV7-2,CASSSTSGGIQYF
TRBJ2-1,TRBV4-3,CASSQEGGTYNEQFF
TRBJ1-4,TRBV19,CASRNQGAYGLSLGEKLFF
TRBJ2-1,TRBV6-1,CASRRDRALYNEQFF
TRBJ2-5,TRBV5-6,CASSLSERQETQYF
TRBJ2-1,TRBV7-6,CASSPGTLAYNEQFF
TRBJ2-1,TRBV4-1,CASSLDRAVYNEQFF
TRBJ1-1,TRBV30,CAWSVVDRRVSF
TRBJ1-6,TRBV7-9,CASSDGQGSSYNSPLHF
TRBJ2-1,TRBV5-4,CASSPRSSYNEQFF
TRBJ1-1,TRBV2,CASSEGSGLNTEAFF
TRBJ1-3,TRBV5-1,CASSLAYSSGNTIYF
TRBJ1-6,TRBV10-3,CAISDNSRRRDNSPLHF
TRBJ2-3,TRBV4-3,CASSQGTWDRGSDTQYF
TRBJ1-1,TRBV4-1,CASSQDSKALRITARTEAFF
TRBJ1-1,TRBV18,CASSPPGGGTEAFF
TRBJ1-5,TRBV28,CASSIGGGWDRVGQPQHF
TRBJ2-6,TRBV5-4,CASSLDGSSGANGLTF
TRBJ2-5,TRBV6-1,CASSEASEETQYF
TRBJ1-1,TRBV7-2,CASSPPGYSRVGAFF
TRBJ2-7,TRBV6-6,CASREEGTGYEQYF
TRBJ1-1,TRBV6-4,CASSDSGGTEAFF
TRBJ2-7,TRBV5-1,CASSSGQGAYEQYF
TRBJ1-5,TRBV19,CASSSARGIQPQHF
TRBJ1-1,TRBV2,CASSGAMNTEAFF
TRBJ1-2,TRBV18,CASSPLQGADYGYTF
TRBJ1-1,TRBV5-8,CASSLPGRRLSGDTEAFF
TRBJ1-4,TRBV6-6,CASRGDKLFF
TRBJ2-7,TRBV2,CASSPDRAYEQYF
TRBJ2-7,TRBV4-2,CASSQGRGTSGGLYEQYF
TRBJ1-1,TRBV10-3,CAISESRVLTRNTEAFF
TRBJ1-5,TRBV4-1,CASSQDRDRANNQPQHF
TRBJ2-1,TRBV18,CASSRPDYGLEQFF
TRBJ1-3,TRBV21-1,CASWTGEPGGNTIYF
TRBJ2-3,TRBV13,CASSFAVLRALADTQYF
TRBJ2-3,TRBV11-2,CASSELQGSPTDTQYF
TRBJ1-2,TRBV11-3,CASSRRDGTNYGYTF
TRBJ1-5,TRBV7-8,CASSSREQPQHF
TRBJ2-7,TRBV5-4,CASSLTGQGFYEQYF
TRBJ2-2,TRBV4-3,CASSQERRNTGELFF
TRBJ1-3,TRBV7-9,CASSSRTKTGNTIYF